This T cell receptor beta chain was observed in a study of T-cell reconstitution after alpha-beta-depleted transplantation in children. V was cut by 6 bases and J by 2 bases, with 7 bases left in between. The CDR3 sequence is 12 residues long. The germline V gene encodes CDR1 KGHSH and CDR2 LQKENI. This clonotype has a count of ten or more. This sample's TCRbeta library carried unique molecular identifier barcodes. TCRdb reprocessed the PCR reads via MiXCR and lists one record per CDR3 protein. The table lists a few hundred thousand distinct CDR3 sequences, approximately 9.8% of them singletons. The material sequenced was PBMCs from the stem cell graft donor, taken from the stem cell graft. The chain uses TRBV18 and TRBJ1-1; no definite D call. This receptor was taken from a human donor who donated a stem cell graft to a child with SCID. CDR3 sequence reads: CASSRPNTEAFF. The CDR3, as DNA: TGTGCCAGCTCTCGGCCCAACACTGAAGCTTTCTTT. The full variable domain, rest sourced from reference TRBV18 and TRBJ1-1, is NAGVMQNPRHLVRRRGQEARLRCSPMKGHSHVYWYRQLPEEGLKFMVYLQKENIIDESGMPKERFSAEFPKEGPSILRIQQVVRGDSAAYFCASSRPNTEAFFGQGTRLTVV.